These 17 T cell receptor beta chains share one sample of origin, sequenced in a study of PD-1 blockade in classical Hodgkin lymphoma. The protocol was immunoSEQ multiplex PCR, while the TCRdb copy is restricted to in-frame clones and leaves out a portion. This table holds tens of thousands of clones, 60% to 85% found once. In every patient, relapse followed autologous stem cell transplantation, while exposure to brentuximab vedotin differed. Sequencing used peripheral blood mononuclear cells (PBMCs), obtained before the second cycle of nivolumab. Source of these receptors: a human donor with classical Hodgkin lymphoma.

The chain is built from TRBV6-6 and TRBJ1-2, with 8 positions matching TRBD1. Germline assignment: CDR1 MNHNY and CDR2 SVGAGI (reference sequence). This CDR3 is 14 amino acids long. The V segment lost 8 bases and the J segment 2 bases; nucleotides outside the gene matches: 7. Here the CDR3 reads CASWTGIVNYGYTF. The CDR3 region has the DNA TGTGCCAGCTGGACAGGGATAGTCAACTATGGCTACACCTTC.

The V gene is TRBV7-9, the J gene TRBJ2-3, with 15 bases identical to TRBD2. V was clipped by 6 bases and J by 0 bases; unmatched bases: 4. Germline assignment: CDR1 SEHNR and CDR2 FQNEAQ (reference sequence). The CDR3 totals 17 residues. The CDR3 DNA sequence: TGTGCCAGCAGATGGGGACTAGCGGGGGGAAGCACAGATACGCAGTATTTT. It yields the protein CASRWGLAGGSTDTQYF.

The genes are TRBV28 and TRBJ1-5; maybe TRBD1 (6 bases). The CDR3 has 14 amino acids. Trimming shortened V by 6 bases and J by 3 bases, and 12 bases separated the two germline ends. Germline assignment: CDR1 MDHEN and CDR2 SYDVKM. CDR3 sequence reads: CASRRGQNNQPQHF. DNA for the CDR3: TGTGCCAGCAGGAGAGGACAGAACAATCAGCCCCAGCATTTT.

This sequence joins TRBV5-1 and TRBJ1-1, with D hard to call. The CDR3 extends over 14 amino acids. CDR1 SGHRS and CDR2 YFSETQ come from the germline V gene. V lost 2 bases and J 4 bases, leaving 12 bases between the germline ends. The CDR3 sequence is CASSLRDSSTEAFF. Written as DNA, the CDR3 is TGCGCCAGCAGCTTAAGGGATTCGAGCACTGAAGCTTTCTTT.

The V and J genes are TRBV6-5 and TRBJ2-5, with 7 bases matching TRBD1. Germline V gives CDR1 MNHEY, CDR2 SVGAGI. Losses at the gene ends were 5 bases for V and 4 bases for J; bases not matched to a gene: 10. The CDR3 totals 15 residues. The CDR3 protein is CASSPTQGVGETQYF. The CDR3 nucleotides are TGTGCCAGCAGTCCCACTCAGGGGGTAGGAGAGACCCAGTACTTC.

The chain uses TRBV19 and TRBJ2-7; 10 bases agree with TRBD2. In germline, CDR1 is LNHDA, CDR2 SQIVND (reference sequence). This CDR3 is 15 amino acids long. J lost 4 bases, V lost 5 bases, and 8 bases had no gene match. The CDR3 protein is CASSPEASGGYEQYF. CDR3 sequence (DNA): TGTGCCAGTAGTCCCGAGGCTAGCGGGGGTTACGAGCAGTACTTC.

The chain uses TRBV19 and TRBJ1-1, with D possibly being TRBD1 (5 bases). Trimming took 3 bases from V and 11 from J, leaving 10 bases between them. The CDR3 is made up of 11 amino acids. The germline gives CDR1 LNHDA, CDR2 SQIVND (reference sequence). CDR3 amino acids: CASSMGGDAFF. CDR3 DNA sequence: TGTGCCAGTAGTATGGGGGGTGACGCTTTCTTT.

The V and J genes are TRBV30 and TRBJ2-1; D is ambiguous. Germline V gene lookup returns CDR1 GTSNPN and CDR2 SVGIG (reference sequence). The CDR3 has 11 residues. Trimming removed 5 bases at V and 8 bases at J, with 10 bases between. The CDR3 here is CAWELGDEQFF. In nucleotides, the CDR3 is TGTGCCTGGGAATTAGGCGATGAGCAGTTCTTC.

V and J are TRBV5-4 and TRBJ2-1; TRBD2 aligns across 14 bases. CDR1 SGHNT and CDR2 YYREEE come from the germline V gene (reference sequence). CDR3 length equals 14 residues. Germline trimming cut 9 bases from V and 10 bases from J; bases unmatched to any gene: 9. CDR3 nucleotides: TGTGCCATCACCGGGACTAGCGGGGGAGGCGAGCAGTTCTTC. This gives the protein CAITGTSGGGEQFF.

The chain uses TRBV4-2 and TRBJ2-3; D is possibly TRBD1 or TRBD2 (6 bases each). CDR3 length: 19 amino acids. V lost 0 bases, J lost 0 bases, and 19 bases lay in between. Germline values: CDR1 LGHNA, CDR2 YNFKEQ. Here the CDR3 reads CASSQDGSIQGTSTDTQYF. The CDR3, as DNA: TGTGCCAGCAGCCAAGACGGGTCTATTCAGGGGACTAGCACAGATACGCAGTATTTT.

This chain uses TRBV6-1 with TRBJ1-2; the D gene is possibly TRBD1 (6 bases). V was shortened by 5 bases and J by 4 bases, with 17 bases between the two germline ends. CDR3 length equals 15 residues. The germline CDR1 and CDR2 sequences are MNHNS and SASEGT. The CDR3 sequence is CASSSRDRQSYGYTF. The CDR3 coding sequence is TGTGCCAGCAGTTCCCGAGACAGGCAGAGCTATGGCTACACCTTC.

The chain joins TRBV21-1 to TRBJ2-3; the table's D call, TRBD2, has no DNA check behind it. TRBV21-1 is reported as a pseudogene. This CDR3 is built from 15 residues. The CDR3 DNA follows: TGTGCCAGCAGCAAGCGGGGAGGAGGTACAGATACGCAGTATTTT. Translated, it gives CASSKRGGGTDTQYF.

The chain has TRBV7-8 and TRBJ2-5; D remains ambiguous. V lost 1 base, J lost 2 bases, and 20 bases lay in between. Germline CDR1 and CDR2: SGHVS and FQNEAQ. This CDR3 spans 18 amino acids. The CDR3 region is CASSLEGYNQQPQETQYF. The CDR3 DNA reads as TGTGCCAGCAGCTTAGAGGGATACAACCAGCAGCCGCAAGAGACCCAGTACTTC.

About this clone: A junction boundary mismatches the germline segment, possibly from a read error. The chain couples TRBV6-1 to TRBJ1-2; tentative D call: TRBD1 (5 bases). The CDR3 loop spans 13 amino acids. Per the germline V gene, CDR1 is MNHNS and CDR2 is SASEGT. The CDR3 DNA is TGTGCCAACAGTCCACAGGAGACCCATGGCTACACCTTC. This codes for CANSPQETHGYTF.

This rearrangement joins TRBV7-8 to TRBJ1-4; D unresolved. Germline V gene lookup returns CDR1 SGHVS and CDR2 FQNEAQ. Trimming removed 5 bases at V and 2 bases at J, with 18 bases between. The CDR3 has 17 residues. The CDR3 nucleotides read TGTGCCAGCAGCCCGATCTACCTTTCTACCACTAATGAAAAACTGTTTTTT. As protein: CASSPIYLSTTNEKLFF.

The V and J genes are TRBV7-8 and TRBJ1-5; no definite D call. From germline, CDR1 is SGHVS and CDR2 FQNEAQ. This CDR3 region has 13 residues. Trimming left V 1 base short and J 6 bases short, with 7 bases between. The CDR3, as DNA: TGTGCCAGCAGCTTAGGTGCTTCTCAGCCCCAGCATTTT. Amino acids: CASSLGASQPQHF.

The rearrangement joins TRBV5-1 to TRBJ1-1; no definite D call. CDR3 length: 14 residues. Germline-derived CDR1 and CDR2 are SGHRS and YFSETQ. Trimming stripped 1 base from V and 3 bases from J, with 10 bases between. CDR3 in DNA: TGCGCCAGCAGCTTGCGAGCGCTAGACACTGAAGCTTTCTTT. This sequence encodes CASSLRALDTEAFF.